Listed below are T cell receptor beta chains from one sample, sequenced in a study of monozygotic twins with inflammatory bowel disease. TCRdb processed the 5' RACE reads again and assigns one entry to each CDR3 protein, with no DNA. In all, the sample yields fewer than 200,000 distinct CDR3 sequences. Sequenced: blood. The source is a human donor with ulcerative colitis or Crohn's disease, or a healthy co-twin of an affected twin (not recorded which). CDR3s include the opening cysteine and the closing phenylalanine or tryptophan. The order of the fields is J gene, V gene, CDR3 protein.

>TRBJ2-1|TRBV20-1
CSALIASNEQFF
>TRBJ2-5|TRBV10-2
CASVKRERYQETQYF
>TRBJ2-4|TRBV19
CASSMGWTSGIRAKNIQYF
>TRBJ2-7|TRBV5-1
CASSLSRLIAYEQYF
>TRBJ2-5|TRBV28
CASSLGLAGGQETQYF
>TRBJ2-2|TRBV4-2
CASSQQNNGGIAGYTGELFF
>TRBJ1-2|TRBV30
CAWTRSGTYGYTF
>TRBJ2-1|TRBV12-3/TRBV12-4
CASKRIREGHHNEQFF
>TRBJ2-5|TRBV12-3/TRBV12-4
CASSFTSMGTQYF
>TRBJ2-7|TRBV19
CASRVGHFSYEQYF
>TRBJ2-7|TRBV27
CASSMWTGGHEQYF
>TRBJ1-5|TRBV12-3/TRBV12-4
CASSRQGVYQPQHF
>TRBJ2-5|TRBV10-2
CASRTSGSHETQYF
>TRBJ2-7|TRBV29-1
CSVERRDSYEQYF
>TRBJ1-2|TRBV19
CASTRMWDSSNYGYTF
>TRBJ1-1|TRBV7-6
CASSLAPGRTEAFF
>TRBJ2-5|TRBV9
CASSLTPSEETQYF
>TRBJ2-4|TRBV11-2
CASSHRTENIQYF
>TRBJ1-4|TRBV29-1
CSVGRQANEKLFF
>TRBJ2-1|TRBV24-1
CATSSLGGEQFF
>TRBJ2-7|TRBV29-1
CSVNRDGIGEQYF
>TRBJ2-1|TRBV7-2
CASSFSSPSEQFF
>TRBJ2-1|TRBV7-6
CASSLNSFVTGGSRSWNEQFF
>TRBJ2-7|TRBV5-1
CASSARTGTDTYEQYF
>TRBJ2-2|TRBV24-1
CATRSRGDTGELFF
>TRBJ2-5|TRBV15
CATSGGGEQETQYF
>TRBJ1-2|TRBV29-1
CSLLGERGYTF
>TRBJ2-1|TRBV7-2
CASSLALGAGHEQFF
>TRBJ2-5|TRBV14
CASSPVGQGAKETQYF
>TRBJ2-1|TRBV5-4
CASSSSGISYNEQFF
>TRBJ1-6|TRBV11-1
CASTGQGAGNSPLHF
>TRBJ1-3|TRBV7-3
CASSLGGVGNTIYF
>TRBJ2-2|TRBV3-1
CASSQVGPANTGELFF
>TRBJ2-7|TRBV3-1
CASSLGTGLYEQYF
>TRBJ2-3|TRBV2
CASRRASGTDTQYF
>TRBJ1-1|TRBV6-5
CASSGQGVEAFF
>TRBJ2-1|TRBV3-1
CASSQTYSGSEFF
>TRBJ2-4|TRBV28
CATNTPGNIQYF
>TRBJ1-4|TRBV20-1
CSALDRPPSNEKLFF
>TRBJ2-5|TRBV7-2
CASTSGRSGETQYF
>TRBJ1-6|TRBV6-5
CASSYYWSRTDNSPLHF
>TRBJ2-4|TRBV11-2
CASSIRGGLAKNIQYF
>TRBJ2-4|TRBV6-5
CASSYPQGRAKNIQYF
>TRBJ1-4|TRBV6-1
CASNELDSLNEKLFF
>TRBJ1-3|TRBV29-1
CSVGPLLSGNTIYF
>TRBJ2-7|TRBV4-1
CASSRAGGLDEQYF
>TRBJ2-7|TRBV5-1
CASSLSSGSVFYEQYF
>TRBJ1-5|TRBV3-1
CASSLGPTNGQPQHF
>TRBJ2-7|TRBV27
CASSLSKGNWWHEQYF
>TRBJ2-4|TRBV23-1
CASRPMRRLNIQYF
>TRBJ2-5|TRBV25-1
CASSLRLAGAETQYF
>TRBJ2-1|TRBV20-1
CSARSRASGIYNEQFF
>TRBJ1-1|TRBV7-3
CASSLSGQGGTEAFF
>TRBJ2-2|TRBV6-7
CASLPSGTNTGELFF
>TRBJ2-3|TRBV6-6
CASSGGFLDTQYF
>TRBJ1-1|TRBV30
CAWRQLNTEAFF
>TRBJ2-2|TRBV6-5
CASSSPTGYDTGELFF
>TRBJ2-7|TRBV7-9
CASSLARLAVSYEQYF
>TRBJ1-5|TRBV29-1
CSVAAGLNQPQHF